The 8 T cell receptor beta chains in this list originate from one sample, sequenced in a study of immune evolution from preneoplasia to lung adenocarcinoma. Assay: immunoSEQ multiplex PCR; the TCRdb copy retains only in-frame clones and omits some. Of some 10,000 clones detected, 70% to 80% appear once; the ten largest clones hold 9%. The sample taken for sequencing was FFPE minimally invasive lung adenocarcinoma tissue. The receptors were sampled from a donor aged 70 or older with lung adenocarcinoma.

This clone has a single count. The junction departs from the called germline gene at one end, perhaps through a read error. This chain joins TRBV7-7 and TRBJ2-7; the D gene could be TRBD1 or TRBD2 (5 bases each). CDR1 SSHAT and CDR2 FNYEAQ come from the germline V gene (reference sequence). This CDR3 is 19 amino acids long. CDR3 sequence reads: CASSSQEGVGRGRGYEQYF. The CDR3, as DNA: TGTGCTAGCAGCTCCCAAGAGGGCGTGGGGCGTGGTAGAGGTTACGAGCAGTACTTC.

The chain combines TRBV28 with TRBJ2-1; D gene unclear. The length of the CDR3 is 15 residues. Germline V gives CDR1 MDHEN, CDR2 SYDVKM. Trimming shortened V by 6 bases and J by 6 bases, and 18 bases separated the two germline ends. The CDR3 sequence is CASSSAPPDPNEQFF. DNA for the CDR3: TGTGCCAGCAGCTCGGCCCCGCCCGACCCCAATGAGCAGTTCTTC. Supplemented by reference TRBV28 and TRBJ2-1, the full variable domain reads DVKVTQSSRYLVKRTGEKVFLECVQDMDHENMFWYRQDPGLGLRLIYFSYDVKMKEKGDIPEGYSVSREKKERFSLILESASTNQTSMYLCASSSAPPDPNEQFFGPGTRLTVL.

The chain recombines TRBV28 with TRBJ2-7; 7 bases align to TRBD2. Germline loops: CDR1 MDHEN, CDR2 SYDVKM. The CDR3 runs 14 residues. Unmatched junction bases numbered 7, after V lost 7 bases and J lost 1 base. The CDR3 nucleotides are TGTGCCAGCAAGGGAGGGGTCGGTTCCTACGAGCAGTACTTC. This codes for CASKGGVGSYEQYF.

In DNA form, the CDR3 reads TGCGCCAGCAGTTTCAGCGGGAGAGGGGTTGAGCAGTTCTTC. It codes for CASSFSGRGVEQFF. The chain uses TRBV10-1 and TRBJ2-1; 8 bases align to TRBD2. V was clipped by 5 bases and J by 9 bases; unmatched bases: 9. The CDR3 runs 14 residues. The germline CDR1 and CDR2 sequences are WNHNN and SYGVQD (reference sequence).

The chain carries TRBV27 and TRBJ2-7; D is perhaps TRBD1 (6 bases). The CDR3 totals 17 residues. Germline V CDR1 and CDR2: MNHEY, SMNVEV (reference sequence). Trimming cost V 6 bases and J 1 base, with 22 bases left between them. The CDR3 nucleotides read TGTGCCAGCAGACCCCTTGACAGGTCTCTAGCATCCTACGAGCAGTACTTC. This translates into CASRPLDRSLASYEQYF.

This rearrangement joins TRBV12-5 to TRBJ2-7, with D possibly matching TRBD1 (5 bases). The CDR3 has 12 residues. Germline V CDR1 and CDR2: LGHNT, FRNRAP. V shed 1 base and J shed 4 bases, with 5 bases lying between them. The CDR3 here is CASGLDRYEQYF. The DNA for the CDR3 is TGTGCTAGTGGTTTGGACAGGTACGAGCAGTACTTC.

The rearrangement links TRBV28 to TRBJ2-1; TRBD2 aligns across 7 bases. Germline V lookup: CDR1 MDHEN, CDR2 SYDVKM. CDR3 length: 14 residues. With V trimmed by 3 bases and J by 5 bases, 4 bases remained unmatched. The CDR3 sequence: CASSLMTSHNEQFF. In DNA form, the CDR3 reads TGTGCCAGCAGTTTGATGACTAGCCACAATGAGCAGTTCTTC.

This chain links TRBV5-5 with TRBJ2-3; the D is unclear. V lost 2 bases and J lost 1, with 11 bases in between. This CDR3 region has 15 residues. In germline, CDR1 is SGHKS, CDR2 YYEKEE (reference sequence). DNA for the CDR3: TGTGCCAGCAGCTTCGGTATGGTGGGCACAGATACGCAGTATTTT. This gives the protein CASSFGMVGTDTQYF.